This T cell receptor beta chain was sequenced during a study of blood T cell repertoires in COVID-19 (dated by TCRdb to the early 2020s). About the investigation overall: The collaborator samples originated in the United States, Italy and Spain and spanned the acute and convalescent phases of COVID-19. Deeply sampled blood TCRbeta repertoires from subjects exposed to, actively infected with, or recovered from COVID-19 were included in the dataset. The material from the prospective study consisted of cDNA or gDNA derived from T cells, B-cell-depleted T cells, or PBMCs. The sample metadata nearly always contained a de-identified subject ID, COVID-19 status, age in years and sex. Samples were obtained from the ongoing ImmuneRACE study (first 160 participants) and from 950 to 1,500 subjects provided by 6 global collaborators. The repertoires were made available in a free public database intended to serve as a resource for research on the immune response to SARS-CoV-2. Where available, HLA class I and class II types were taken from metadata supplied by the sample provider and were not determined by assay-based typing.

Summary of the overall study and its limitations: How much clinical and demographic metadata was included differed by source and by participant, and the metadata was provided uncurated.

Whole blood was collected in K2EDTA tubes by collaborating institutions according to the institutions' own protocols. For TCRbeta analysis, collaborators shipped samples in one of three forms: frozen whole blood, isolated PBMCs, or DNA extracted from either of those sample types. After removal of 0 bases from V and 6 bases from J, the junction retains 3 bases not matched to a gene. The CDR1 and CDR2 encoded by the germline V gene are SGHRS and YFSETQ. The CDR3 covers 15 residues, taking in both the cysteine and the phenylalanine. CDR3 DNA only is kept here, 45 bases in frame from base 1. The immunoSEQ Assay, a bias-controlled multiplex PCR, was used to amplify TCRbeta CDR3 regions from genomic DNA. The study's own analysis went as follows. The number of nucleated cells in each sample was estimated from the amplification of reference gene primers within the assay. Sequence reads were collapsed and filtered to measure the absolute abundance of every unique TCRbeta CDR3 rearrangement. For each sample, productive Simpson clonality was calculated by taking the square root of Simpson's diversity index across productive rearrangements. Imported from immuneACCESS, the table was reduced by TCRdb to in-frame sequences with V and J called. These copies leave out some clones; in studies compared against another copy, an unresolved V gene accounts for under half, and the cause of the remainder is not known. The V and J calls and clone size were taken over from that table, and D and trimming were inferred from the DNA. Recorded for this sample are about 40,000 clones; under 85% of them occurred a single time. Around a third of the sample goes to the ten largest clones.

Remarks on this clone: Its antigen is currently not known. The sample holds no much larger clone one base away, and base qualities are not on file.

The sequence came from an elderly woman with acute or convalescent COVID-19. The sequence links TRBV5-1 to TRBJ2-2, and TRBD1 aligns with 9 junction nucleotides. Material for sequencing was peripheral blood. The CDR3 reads CASSLEGQGSGELFF. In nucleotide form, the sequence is TGCGCCAGCAGCTTGGAGGGACAGGGCTCCGGGGAGCTGTTTTTT.